What follows are 11 T cell receptor beta chains derived from one specimen sequenced in a study of beta chain features in type 1 diabetes. No antigen has been identified for these receptors. The sequenced template was cDNA made from the entire isolated RNA. The data were produced by immunoSEQ multiplex PCR, yet TCRdb's version contains in-frame clones alone and is incomplete. The sample shows approximately 250,000 clones, 16% of them seen only once. Study-level results: Moderately but significantly shorter TCRB CDR3s were found in Type 1 diabetes patients in all four CD4+ subsets.

The sequenced material came from naive CD4+ T cells from blood. These receptors all come from a man under 40 with type 1 diabetes.

This chain links TRBV15 with TRBJ1-5; D is possibly TRBD1 (6 bases). V shed 8 bases and J shed 2 bases, with 10 bases lying between them. Germline-derived CDR1 and CDR2 are LNHNV and YYDKDF (reference sequence). CDR3 size: 13 residues. The CDR3 coding sequence is TGTGCCACCCTGGGGGGCGGCAATCAGCCCCAGCATTTT. Encoded protein: CATLGGGNQPQHF.

In its sample, this clone was seen a few times. The chain carries TRBV30 and TRBJ1-5, with 8 bases fitting TRBD1. Trimming at V came to 3 bases and at J to 5 bases, leaving 3 bases not matched to a gene. The CDR3 extends over 13 amino acids. Germline assignment: CDR1 GTSNPN and CDR2 SVGIG (reference sequence). The CDR3 region is CAWSRGQYQPQHF. The CDR3 DNA sequence: TGTGCCTGGAGCAGGGGGCAGTATCAGCCCCAGCATTTT. The entire variable domain, with the rest obtained from reference TRBV30 and TRBJ1-5, is as follows: SQTIHQWPATLVQPVGSPLSLECTVEGTSNPNLYWYRQAAGRGLQLLFYSVGIGQISSEVPQNLSASRPQDRQFILSSKKLLLSDSGFYLCAWSRGQYQPQHFGDGTRLSIL.

This clone was counted a few times. This sequence joins TRBV13 and TRBJ2-4; 9 positions match TRBD1. V trimming: 5 bases; J trimming: 9 bases; junction bases outside the gene matches: 11. The CDR3 has 15 amino acids. The germline V gene has CDR1 PRHDT and CDR2 FYEKMQ (reference sequence). The CDR3 DNA reads TGTGCCAGCAGCCAGCTGGGACAGGGTGTCGGCATTCAGTACTTC. Its translation is CASSQLGQGVGIQYF.

V is TRBV30 and J is TRBJ2-6, with 7 bases that match TRBD1. This CDR3 has 14 residues. Looked up from germline, CDR1 is GTSNPN and CDR2 is SVGIG (reference sequence). Unmatched junction bases numbered 4, after V lost 8 bases and J lost 0 bases. CDR3: CARDRHSGANVLTF. CDR3 sequence (DNA): TGTGCCCGGGACAGACACTCTGGGGCCAACGTCCTGACTTTC.

V usage is TRBV7-8 and J usage is TRBJ1-1; the D is unclear. CDR1 is SGHVS, CDR2 FQNEAQ, per germline. The CDR3 has 13 residues. The V end was cut by 1 base, the J end by 10 bases, with 13 bases between. CDR3 nucleotide sequence: TGTGCCAGCAGCTTAGTCTTGCAGAGCGGAGCTTTCTTT. Amino acid sequence: CASSLVLQSGAFF.

This chain links TRBV7-9 with TRBJ1-5; tentative D call: TRBD1 (5 bases). The CDR3 extends over 15 amino acids. The V gene lost 5 bases and the J gene lost 7 bases, with 18 bases spanning the gap. The V gene's germline CDR1 is SEHNR and CDR2 FQNEAQ (reference sequence). The chain's CDR3 is CASSQFTGRGQPQHF. DNA for the CDR3: TGTGCCAGCAGCCAGTTCACCGGTCGGGGGCAGCCCCAGCATTTT.

This clone turned up a few times. V and J are TRBV29-1 and TRBJ2-5; possibly TRBD2 for D (5 bases). V was trimmed by 4 bases and J by 2 bases, leaving 14 bases between them. The CDR3 runs 14 residues. Looked up from germline, CDR1 is SQVTM and CDR2 is ANQGSEA. CDR3 residues: CSVGGKLIQETQYF. Written as DNA, the CDR3 is TGCAGCGTTGGAGGGAAACTTATTCAAGAGACCCAGTACTTC.

V is TRBV19 and J is TRBJ2-3, with D unresolved. The CDR3 runs 13 residues. Germline CDR1 and CDR2: LNHDA and SQIVND (reference sequence). The V end lost 3 bases, the J end lost 7 bases, and 11 bases lay between the germline ends. In DNA form, the CDR3 reads TGTGCCAGTAGTATTATGGGCAGAAATACGCAGTATTTT. It specifies CASSIMGRNTQYF.

The chain uses TRBV9 and TRBJ2-5, with D maybe TRBD2 (5 bases). Looked up from germline, CDR1 is SGDLS and CDR2 is YYNGEE. CDR3 length: 16 amino acids. V was trimmed by 3 bases and J by 7 bases, leaving 22 bases between them. The CDR3 protein is CASSAGSLAPAGTQYF. The CDR3 DNA reads as TGTGCCAGCAGCGCCGGCAGTCTAGCCCCGGCAGGGACCCAGTACTTC.

The J gene is TRBJ2-1, the V gene TRBV4-3, with D maybe TRBD1 (6 bases). Germline lookup yields CDR1 LGHNA and CDR2 YSLEER. With 0 bases removed from V and 10 bases from J, the gap between germline ends came to 16 bases. There are 15 residues in the CDR3. The CDR3 here is CASSQDYLQGTEQFF. In nucleotides, the CDR3 is TGCGCCAGCAGCCAAGACTACTTGCAGGGGACGGAGCAGTTCTTC.

The V gene is TRBV30, the J gene TRBJ2-5, with D possibly matching TRBD2 (6 bases). The V and J ends lost 5 bases and 1 base respectively, with 11 bases between them. Germline lookup yields CDR1 GTSNPN and CDR2 SVGIG (reference sequence). CDR3 length: 13 amino acids. CDR3 protein: CAWASGLQETQYF. The DNA for the CDR3 is TGTGCCTGGGCCTCGGGACTCCAAGAGACCCAGTACTTC.